Listed here are 32 T cell receptor beta chains from one sample, sequenced in a study of memory CD4+ T cells and cytomegalovirus serostatus. Some clones are missing from TCRdb's copy, which holds only in-frame ones; the method was immunoSEQ multiplex PCR. The sample contains fewer than 40,000 clones, 79% of which appear only once. Single viable CD3+CD4+CD8-CD45RO+ cells were sorted as the memory CD4+ T cells. The specimen was memory CD4+ T cells from blood. These receptors all stem from an adult in good health and CMV-seropositive.

The chain employs TRBV7-2 and TRBJ1-2, with 7 bases fitting TRBD1. Losses at the gene ends were 4 bases for V and 2 bases for J; bases not matched to a gene: 7. CDR3 length: 15 amino acids. Germline assignment: CDR1 SGHTA and CDR2 FQGNSA. In DNA, the CDR3 is TGTGCCAGCAGCTATCCCCCGACAGGGAACTATGGCTACACCTTC. As protein: CASSYPPTGNYGYTF.

V is TRBV27 and J is TRBJ2-4; D gene unclear. This CDR3 is 15 amino acids long. Deletions cut 5 bases from V and 0 bases from J, with 11 bases between. Germline CDR1 MNHEY, CDR2 SMNVEV (reference sequence). For the CDR3, the DNA is TGTGCCAGCAGTGACTTGTACTTAGCCAAAAACATTCAGTACTTC. This sequence encodes CASSDLYLAKNIQYF.

This sequence joins TRBV7-9 and TRBJ2-3; 16 bases are a match to TRBD2. This CDR3 has 17 residues. Losses at the gene ends were 5 bases for V and 3 bases for J; bases not matched to a gene: 5. Per the germline V gene, CDR1 is SEHNR and CDR2 is FQNEAQ (reference sequence). The CDR3 nucleotides read TGTGCCAGCAGCACCGGGACTAGCGGGGGGGCAACAGATACGCAGTATTTT. Translation: CASSTGTSGGATDTQYF.

The chain employs TRBV7-2 and TRBJ1-3; D is undetermined. V was clipped by 1 base and J by 3 bases, with 4 bases between them. Germline V lookup: CDR1 SGHTA, CDR2 FQGNSA. The CDR3 has 13 residues. The CDR3 loop is CASSLEFGNTIYF. The CDR3 coding sequence is TGTGCCAGCAGCTTAGAGTTTGGAAACACCATATATTTT.

There are a few counts of this clone. This chain uses TRBV27 with TRBJ2-4, with 8 bases that match TRBD2. V lost 5 bases to trimming and J lost 6 bases; unmatched junction nucleotides: 9. This CDR3 region has 15 residues. Germline V gene sequence: CDR1 MNHEY, CDR2 SMNVEV (reference sequence). DNA for the CDR3: TGTGCCAGCAGTCCCGGACTAGCAGCATTAAACATTCAGTACTTC. This encodes CASSPGLAALNIQYF.

The rearrangement joins TRBV6-4 to TRBJ2-7, with 8 bases identical to TRBD1. V lost 8 bases, J lost 0 bases, and 3 bases stayed unmatched. CDR3 length: 13 residues. Germline CDR1 is MRHNA and CDR2 is SNTAGT. The CDR3 DNA sequence: TGTGCCAGCGCAGGGGGCGCCTCCTACGAGCAGTACTTC. Residues: CASAGGASYEQYF.

The chain links TRBV2 to TRBJ2-1; TRBD2 matches 11 bases. The ends lost 6 bases at V and 4 bases at J; junction bases unmatched: 8. Germline values: CDR1 SNHLY, CDR2 FYNNEI. This CDR3 spans 16 amino acids. DNA of the CDR3: TGTGCCAGCAGATCTAGCGGGAGGCTTTCATACAATGAGCAGTTCTTC. Protein: CASRSSGRLSYNEQFF.

J is TRBJ2-7 and V is TRBV10-3; possibly TRBD1 for D (5 bases). Looked up from germline, CDR1 is ENHRY and CDR2 is SYGVKD. The CDR3 covers 13 residues. V lost 8 bases to trimming and J lost 0 bases, with 11 bases between them. CDR3 coding DNA: TGTGCCATCGGGCGACAGAACTCCTACGAGCAGTACTTC. Translation gives CAIGRQNSYEQYF.

J is TRBJ2-7 and V is TRBV9; D may match TRBD1 or TRBD2 (5 bases each). This CDR3 region has 14 residues. Germline assignment: CDR1 SGDLS and CDR2 YYNGEE. The V end lost 4 bases, the J end lost 2 bases, and 13 bases lay between the germline ends. CDR3 nucleotide sequence: TGTGCCAGCAGCCTCGGGACGGAGACCTACGAGCAGTACTTC. Its translation is CASSLGTETYEQYF.

This chain uses TRBV4-2 with TRBJ1-2, with 12 bases that match TRBD1. CDR3 length equals 15 residues. Trimming at V came to 1 base and at J to 7 bases, leaving 4 bases not matched to a gene. Germline V gene data show CDR1 as LGHNA and CDR2 as YNFKEQ. CDR3 in amino acids: CASSQGGQGAGGYTF. The CDR3 DNA follows: TGTGCCAGCAGCCAAGGGGGACAGGGGGCCGGTGGCTACACCTTC.

This clone appeared a single time. The genes are TRBV5-6 and TRBJ2-4, with D possibly TRBD1 on 6 matching bases. Germline CDR1 is SGHDT and CDR2 is YYEEEE. The CDR3 is made up of 15 amino acids. V lost 4 bases to trimming and J lost 6 bases, with 17 bases between them. The CDR3: CASSPRGRGVNIQYF. DNA of the CDR3: TGTGCCAGCAGCCCAAGGGGCAGGGGAGTAAACATTCAGTACTTC.

The chain employs TRBV6-1 and TRBJ1-6; 9 positions agree with TRBD1. Germline V lookup: CDR1 MNHNS, CDR2 SASEGT. Unmatched junction bases numbered 4, after V lost 5 bases and J lost 8 bases. This CDR3 comprises 14 residues. The CDR3 nucleotides are TGTGCCAGCAGTAGGACAGGGGATGATTCACCCCTCCACTTT. Protein product: CASSRTGDDSPLHF.

The rearrangement links TRBV29-1 to TRBJ2-1; D possibly uses TRBD1 or TRBD2 (5 bases each). Germline V gene lookup returns CDR1 SQVTM and CDR2 ANQGSEA. The CDR3 runs to 12 residues. Between the trimmed V and J ends, which lost 3 bases and 9 bases, there was a span of 12 bases. CDR3 nucleotides: TGCAGCGTTGAGGTGTTGGGGGTTGAGCAGTTCTTC. Translating gives CSVEVLGVEQFF.

V and J are TRBV5-1 and TRBJ2-3, with D maybe TRBD2 (5 bases). The CDR3 extends over 14 amino acids. Per germline, CDR1 SGHRS and CDR2 YFSETQ. Trimming cost V 7 bases and J 1 base, with 13 bases left between them. The CDR3 DNA is TGCGCCAGCGTCAGAACTAGTCGCACAGATACGCAGTATTTT. It codes for CASVRTSRTDTQYF.

This sequence joins TRBV27 and TRBJ2-5, with a tentative D call TRBD2 (5 bases). Trimming pared 5 bases from V and 7 bases from J, leaving 17 bases between. The germline V gene has CDR1 MNHEY and CDR2 SMNVEV (reference sequence). The CDR3 consists of 14 residues. CDR3 loop: CASSSQVFGGTQYF. The DNA of the CDR3 is TGTGCCAGCAGTAGTCAAGTTTTCGGAGGGACCCAGTACTTC.

The rearrangement links TRBV5-1 to TRBJ2-7; D is possibly TRBD2 (6 bases). The germline CDR1 and CDR2 sequences are SGHRS and YFSETQ. Trimming took off 0 bases at V and 5 bases at J, with 9 bases between the two ends. The CDR3 is 13 residues long. DNA for the CDR3: TGCGCCAGCAGCTTGGGTGGGGGGAACGAGCAGTACTTC. Amino acid sequence: CASSLGGGNEQYF.

The sample holds a few counts of this clone. V gene TRBV9 combines with J gene TRBJ2-1; TRBD2 is a possible D gene (7 bases). With 0 bases removed from V and 0 bases from J, the gap between germline ends came to 22 bases. Germline V gene data show CDR1 as SGDLS and CDR2 as YYNGEE. The CDR3 length is 20 residues. The CDR3 spells CASSVVGGHHLFSSYNEQFF. The CDR3 region has the DNA TGTGCCAGCAGCGTAGTCGGGGGGCATCACCTTTTTAGCTCCTACAATGAGCAGTTCTTC.

The chain couples TRBV7-2 to TRBJ1-2, with no clear D. CDR1 SGHTA and CDR2 FQGNSA come from the germline V gene. There are 12 residues in the CDR3. V was cut by 3 bases and J by 6 bases, with 8 bases left in between. The CDR3 region is CASSFYGDGYTF. In DNA, the CDR3 is TGTGCCAGCAGCTTCTACGGGGATGGCTACACCTTC.

Only a few counts were recorded for this clone. The chain carries TRBV5-6 and TRBJ2-4, with TRBD1 matching over 12 bases. The germline CDR1 and CDR2 sequences are SGHDT and YYEEEE. The CDR3 loop spans 15 amino acids. V was clipped by 5 bases and J by 6 bases; unmatched bases: 6. This CDR3 is CASRWDRGPGNIQYF. CDR3 DNA: TGTGCCAGCAGATGGGACAGGGGGCCGGGAAACATTCAGTACTTC.

The chain combines TRBV19 with TRBJ1-5; TRBD1 matches 7 bases. Germline CDR1 is LNHDA and CDR2 is SQIVND (reference sequence). J lost 3 bases, V lost 8 bases, and 4 bases had no gene match. The length of the CDR3 is 13 residues. The CDR3 here is CASRDSFNQPQHF. The CDR3 DNA follows: TGTGCCAGTCGGGACAGCTTCAATCAGCCCCAGCATTTT.

V gene TRBV28 combines with J gene TRBJ1-5; D is undetermined. V lost 3 bases and J lost 0, with 6 bases in between. Germline V lookup: CDR1 MDHEN, CDR2 SYDVKM. The CDR3 has 14 amino acids. This CDR3 is CASSFQNSNQPQHF. DNA for the CDR3: TGTGCCAGCAGTTTCCAGAATAGCAATCAGCCCCAGCATTTT. The entire variable domain, with the rest obtained from reference TRBV28 and TRBJ1-5, is as follows: DVKVTQSSRYLVKRTGEKVFLECVQDMDHENMFWYRQDPGLGLRLIYFSYDVKMKEKGDIPEGYSVSREKKERFSLILESASTNQTSMYLCASSFQNSNQPQHFGDGTRLSIL.

V is TRBV5-8 and J is TRBJ2-1, with TRBD2 matching 10 bases. The germline V gene encodes CDR1 SGHTS and CDR2 YDEGEE. The CDR3 runs to 15 residues. V lost 4 bases and J lost 8; bases outside the gene matches: 9. The CDR3: CASSKGLAFVDEQFF. The DNA for the CDR3 is TGTGCCAGCAGCAAGGGACTAGCGTTCGTCGATGAGCAGTTCTTC.

This chain uses TRBV25-1 with TRBJ1-1, with 9 nucleotides matching TRBD1. This CDR3 contains 15 residues. Germline loops: CDR1 MGHDK, CDR2 SYGVNS. Germline trimming cut 1 base from V and 3 bases from J; bases unmatched to any gene: 3. In nucleotides, the CDR3 is TGTGCCAGCAGTGAATCTCGACAGGGGGACACTGAAGCTTTCTTT. Protein sequence: CASSESRQGDTEAFF.

The genes are TRBV19 and TRBJ2-5, with 13 positions matching TRBD2. The CDR3 sequence is 16 residues long. CDR1 LNHDA and CDR2 SQIVND come from the germline V gene (reference sequence). Trimming removed 6 bases from V and 1 base from J; junction bases left unmatched: 5. In DNA form, the CDR3 reads TGTGCCAGTAGCACCACTAGCGGGAGGGTCCAAGAGACCCAGTACTTC. Translating gives CASSTTSGRVQETQYF.

The chain recombines TRBV19 with TRBJ1-1; 7 bases agree with TRBD1. The V gene's germline CDR1 is LNHDA and CDR2 SQIVND (reference sequence). The ends lost 10 bases at V and 0 bases at J; junction bases unmatched: 5. This CDR3 has 13 residues. CDR3 amino acids: CATATGLNTEAFF. In DNA, the CDR3 is TGTGCCACCGCGACAGGGCTGAACACTGAAGCTTTCTTT.

V is TRBV10-3 and J is TRBJ2-3, with D maybe TRBD2 (6 bases). This CDR3 has 14 amino acids. The V end lost 6 bases, the J end lost 6 bases, and 16 bases lay between the germline ends. Germline V gives CDR1 ENHRY, CDR2 SYGVKD. The CDR3 DNA is TGTGCCATCAGCCGACTAGGCGTAAGGGATACGCAGTATTTT. This encodes CAISRLGVRDTQYF.

The chain is built from TRBV18 and TRBJ2-2; D uncertain. Germline assignment: CDR1 KGHSH and CDR2 LQKENI. CDR3 length: 16 residues. Deletions cut 3 bases from V and 6 bases from J, with 17 bases between. In nucleotides, the CDR3 is TGTGCCAGCTCACCGGACCCTTCGCGGTTCGCCGGGGAGCTGTTTTTT. Translated: CASSPDPSRFAGELFF.

The rearrangement joins TRBV4-3 to TRBJ1-2; no firm D call. Trimming took 0 bases from V and 4 from J, leaving 12 bases between them. The germline CDR1 and CDR2 sequences are LGHNA and YSLEER. This CDR3 comprises 15 residues. CDR3 sequence: CASSQDADGPYGYTF. The CDR3 bases are TGCGCCAGCAGCCAAGATGCGGACGGACCCTATGGCTACACCTTC.

The V gene is TRBV11-2, the J gene TRBJ2-2; D perhaps matches TRBD2 (6 bases). The germline V gene encodes CDR1 SGHAT and CDR2 FQNNGV. The CDR3 length is 15 residues. V gave up 3 bases and J gave up 4 bases, with 12 bases separating them. For the CDR3, the DNA is TGTGCCAGCAGCTTGCGGACTATTTTCACCGGGGAGCTGTTTTTT. This gives the protein CASSLRTIFTGELFF.

The chain recombines TRBV7-9 with TRBJ2-7, with 11 bases aligning to TRBD1. Per the germline V gene, CDR1 is SEHNR and CDR2 is FQNEAQ (reference sequence). The J segment lost 3 bases and the V segment lost 6 bases, leaving 7 bases of the junction unmatched. The CDR3 covers 15 residues. The CDR3 spells CASSSGQGAFYEQYF. CDR3 nucleotide sequence: TGTGCCAGCAGTTCTGGACAGGGGGCTTTCTACGAGCAGTACTTC.

The chain has TRBV10-3 and TRBJ1-6; D is undetermined. This CDR3 is built from 13 residues. Germline CDR1 ENHRY, CDR2 SYGVKD. V lost 3 bases, J lost 7 bases, and 7 bases lay in between. CDR3 loop: CAISEFGNSPLHF. The CDR3 nucleotides are TGTGCCATCAGTGAATTCGGGAATTCACCCCTCCACTTT.

The chain combines TRBV18 with TRBJ1-1; D call uncertain. The CDR3 sequence is 12 residues long. Germline loops: CDR1 KGHSH, CDR2 LQKENI. The V and J ends lost 3 bases and 5 bases respectively, with 7 bases between them. The CDR3 loop reads CASSPDLTEAFF. CDR3 nucleotides: TGTGCCAGCTCACCGGATTTAACTGAAGCTTTCTTT.